The following is a TCR beta chain sequence with its context. This entry is derived from a study of blood T cell repertoires in COVID-19. On the study more broadly: The analysed material was cDNA or gDNA that came from T cells, B-cell-depleted T cells, or PBMCs.

Assay used: immunoSEQ multiplex PCR; TCRdb lists only in-frame clones, some missing. The sample yields under 450,000 clones, roughly nine tenths seen once. Germline CDR1 and CDR2: LNHNV and YYDKDF (reference sequence). The CDR3 sequence is 15 residues long. Trimming removed 5 bases from V and 1 base from J, with 12 bases in between. Enrollees, roughly 18 to 90 years old, lived in approximately 24 US areas. In assigning cohorts, the study relied on participant-reported clinical history. This sequence originates from a woman under 40 who had recovered from COVID-19. The chain uses TRBV15 and TRBJ1-5, with D perhaps matching TRBD1 (6 bases). The sample comprised PBMCs or T cells enriched from blood (not recorded which). CDR3 sequence reads: CATSPRDKSNQPQHF. In DNA, the CDR3 is TGTGCCACCAGCCCCCGGGACAAAAGCAATCAGCCCCAGCATTTT.